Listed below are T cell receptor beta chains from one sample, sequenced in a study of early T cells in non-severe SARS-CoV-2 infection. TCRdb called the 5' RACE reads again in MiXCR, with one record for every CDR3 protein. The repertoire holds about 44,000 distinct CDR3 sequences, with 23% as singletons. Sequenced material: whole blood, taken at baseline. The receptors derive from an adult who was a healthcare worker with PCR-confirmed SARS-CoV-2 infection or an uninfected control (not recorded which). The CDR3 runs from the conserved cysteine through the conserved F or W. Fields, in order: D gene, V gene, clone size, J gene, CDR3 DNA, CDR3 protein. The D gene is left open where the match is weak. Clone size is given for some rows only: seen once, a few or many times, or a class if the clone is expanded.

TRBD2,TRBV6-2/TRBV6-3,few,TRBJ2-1,TGTGCCAGCAACCGACTAGCGGGGGCTCGTTACAATGAGCAGTTCTTC,CASNRLAGARYNEQFF
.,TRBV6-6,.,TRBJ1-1,TGTGCCAGCAGTTACTCATCTCCCCCTGAAGCTTTCTTT,CASSYSSPPEAFF
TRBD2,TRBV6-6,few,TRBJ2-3,TGTGCCAGCAGTTATCGGACTAGCGGGTGGGGCACAGATACGCAGTATTTT,CASSYRTSGWGTDTQYF
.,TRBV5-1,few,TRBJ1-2,TGCGCCAGCAGCTTCCTGGGGCGCGCTGATGGCTACACCTTC,CASSFLGRADGYTF
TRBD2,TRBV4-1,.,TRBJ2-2,TGCGCCAGCAGCCAAGCGCGGCTAGCGGGGGGGCTTGGCACCGGGGAGCTGTTTTTT,CASSQARLAGGLGTGELFF
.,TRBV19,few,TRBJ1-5,TGTGCCAGTAGTATTGGGACGGCCAGCAATCAGCCCCAGCATTTT,CASSIGTASNQPQHF
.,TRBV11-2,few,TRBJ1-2,TGTGCCAGCAGCTCCGGCGTGGGGGGACGTGGACCTGGCTACACCTTC,CASSSGVGGRGPGYTF
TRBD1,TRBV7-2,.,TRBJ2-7,TGTGCCAGCAGCATAGGAGGGACAGGGAAATACGAGCAGTACTTC,CASSIGGTGKYEQYF
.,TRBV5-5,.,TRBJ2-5,TGTGCCAGCAGCTTCCCGTTCGACAGCCAAGAGACCCAGTACTTC,CASSFPFDSQETQYF
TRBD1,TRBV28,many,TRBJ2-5,TGTGCCAGCAGTTCACGGACAGGTCCGACAGAGACCCAGTACTTC,CASSSRTGPTETQYF
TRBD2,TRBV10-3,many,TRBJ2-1,TGTGCCATCACGGCGGGGGGGCCTTATGAGCAGTTCTTC,CAITAGGPYEQFF
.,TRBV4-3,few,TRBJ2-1,TGCGCCAGCAGCCAAGTTGAGGGGGGGCCTGTTAGTGAGCAGTTCTTC,CASSQVEGGPVSEQFF
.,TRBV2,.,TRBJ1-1,TGTGCCAGCAAGTCGGAGGGGAGTACTGAAGCTTTCTTT,CASKSEGSTEAFF
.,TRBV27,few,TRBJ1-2,TGTGCCAGCAGTTTACGGCCATACTATGGCTACACCTTC,CASSLRPYYGYTF
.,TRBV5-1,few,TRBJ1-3,TGCGCCAGCAGCTTCGCCCCTCGCGAAAACACCATATATTTT,CASSFAPRENTIYF
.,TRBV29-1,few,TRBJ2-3,TGCAGCGGATCGAGGGGCACAGATACGCAGTATTTT,CSGSRGTDTQYF
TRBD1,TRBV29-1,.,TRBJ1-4,TGCAGCGTTGTGAGACAGGGGAATGAAAAACTGTTTTTT,CSVVRQGNEKLFF
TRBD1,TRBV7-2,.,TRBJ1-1,TGTGCCAGCAGCTCTCCCCCCCAGGGGGCAGGGACTGAAGCTTTCTTT,CASSSPPQGAGTEAFF
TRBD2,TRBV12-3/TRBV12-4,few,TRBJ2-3,TGTGCCAGCAGGCTAGCGGGGGTCACAGATACGCAGTATTTT,CASRLAGVTDTQYF
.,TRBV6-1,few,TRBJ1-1,TGTGCCAGCAGTGCAGCGGGAAGCGACACTGAAGCTTTCTTT,CASSAAGSDTEAFF
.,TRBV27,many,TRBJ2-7,TGTGCCAGCAGTTTACACGGTGCAGGGGCCAGGTACGAGCAGTACTTC,CASSLHGAGARYEQYF
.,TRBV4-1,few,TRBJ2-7,TGCGCCAGCAGCCATTCCCACCCGAGCTCCTACGAGCAGTACTTC,CASSHSHPSSYEQYF
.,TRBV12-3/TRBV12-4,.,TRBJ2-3,TGTGCCAGCAGTGGTTACGGGGGTAGCACAGATACGCAGTATTTT,CASSGYGGSTDTQYF
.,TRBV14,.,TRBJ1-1,TGTGCCAGCAGCCAAGGCATGAACACTGAAGCTTTCTTT,CASSQGMNTEAFF
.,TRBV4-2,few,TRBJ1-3,TGTGCCAGCAGCCAAGACCCTCCGATAGTAACATCCAGCTCTGGAAACACCATATATTTT,CASSQDPPIVTSSSGNTIYF
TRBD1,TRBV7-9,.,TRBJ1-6,TGTGCCAGCAGCTCGCCCGGACAGGGATACTCCTATAATTCACCCCTCCACTTT,CASSSPGQGYSYNSPLHF
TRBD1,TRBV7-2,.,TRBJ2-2,TGTGCCAGCAGTCGGGACAGGGCCCCCGGGGAGCTGTTTTTT,CASSRDRAPGELFF
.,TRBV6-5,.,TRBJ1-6,TGTGCCAGCAGTTCTCACCAGCGGGGTTATAATTCACCCCTCCACTTT,CASSSHQRGYNSPLHF
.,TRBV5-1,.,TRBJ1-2,TGCGCCAGCAGCGAGCCTCCTAACTATGGCTACACCTTC,CASSEPPNYGYTF
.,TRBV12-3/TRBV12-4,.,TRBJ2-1,TGTGCCAGCAGTTTGAGGGGAAGCTCCTACAATGAGCAGTTCTTC,CASSLRGSSYNEQFF
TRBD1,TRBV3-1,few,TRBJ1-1,TGTGCCAGCAGCCGGTCGACAGGGAAGAACACTGAAGCTTTCTTT,CASSRSTGKNTEAFF
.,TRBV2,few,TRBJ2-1,TGTGCCAGCAGTGCGACGCTAAGCTCCTACAATGAGCAGTTCTTC,CASSATLSSYNEQFF
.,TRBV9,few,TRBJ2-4,TGTGCCAGCAGCGTCTCAATAGCCAAAAACATTCAGTACTTC,CASSVSIAKNIQYF
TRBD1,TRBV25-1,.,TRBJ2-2,TGTGCCTGCCGGGACAGGGGGCAAGACACCGGGGAGCTGTTTTTT,CACRDRGQDTGELFF
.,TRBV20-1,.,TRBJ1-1,TGCAGTGCCCCGACCCATCCCAACACTGAAGCTTTCTTT,CSAPTHPNTEAFF
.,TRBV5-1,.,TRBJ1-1,TGCGCCAGCAGCTTGGAAATGACGAACACTGAAGCTTTCTTT,CASSLEMTNTEAFF
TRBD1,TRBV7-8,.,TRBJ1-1,TGTGCCAGCAGCTTACTCTGGACAGGGGGTTCGAACACTGAAGCTTTCTTT,CASSLLWTGGSNTEAFF
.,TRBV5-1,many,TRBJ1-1,TGCGCCAGCAGCCCGCGGGCGGGGAATTCAAACACTGAAGCTTTCTTT,CASSPRAGNSNTEAFF
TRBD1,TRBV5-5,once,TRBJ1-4,TGTGCCAGCAGCCCCTTGGACAGGGGTAATGAAAAACTGTTTTTT,CASSPLDRGNEKLFF
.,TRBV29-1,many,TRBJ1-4,TGCAGCGTTGAAGATCGGACAGTGGGTGAAAAACTGTTTTTT,CSVEDRTVGEKLFF
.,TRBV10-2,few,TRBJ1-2,TGCGCCAGTCGGGGCACCGTGTATGGCTACACCTTC,CASRGTVYGYTF
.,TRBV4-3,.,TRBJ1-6,TGCGCCAGCAGGTCAGGGTCGGGGAATTCACCCCTCCACTTT,CASRSGSGNSPLHF
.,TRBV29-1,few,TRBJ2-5,TGCAGCGTTTTTTCAGGGCAGGGGACCCAGTACTTC,CSVFSGQGTQYF